This TCR beta chain emerged from a study of OX40 agonist ivuxolimab in advanced cancers. Study-wide context: Patients received intravenous ivuxolimab every 2 weeks at 0.01 to 10 mg/kg. Antecedent anti-PD-1, anti-PD-L1 or anti-CTLA-4 therapy was permissible, with 30% to 50% having received some.

The CDR3 totals 15 residues. V lost 4 bases to trimming and J lost 3 bases; unmatched junction nucleotides: 4. Germline assignment: CDR1 MNHNS and CDR2 SASEGT. Remarks on this clone: Its cognate antigen is unknown.

Whole-study findings and limits: The CD4+ and CD8+ T cells in the blood had expanded clonally by week 6 at 0.1 to 3.0 mg/kg. Partial responders dosed at 0.1-3.0 mg/kg displayed clonal expansion ranking among the lowest.

Measured with immunoSEQ multiplex PCR; TCRdb has only the in-frame clones, and not every one. In the table there are roughly 70,000 clones, about 91% of which are singletons. This rearrangement joins TRBV6-1 to TRBJ2-7; 12 bases line up with TRBD1. The source is an adult with an advanced solid tumor such as melanoma, head and neck, liver or kidney cancer. The sample consisted of CD4+ or CD8+ T cells sorted from blood, taken in a trial of the OX40 agonist ivuxolimab. The chain's CDR3 is CASSGGTGGIYEQYF. In DNA, the CDR3 is TGTGCCAGCAGTGGCGGGACAGGGGGCATCTACGAGCAGTACTTC.